The 29 T cell receptor beta chains below were found in one sample sequenced in a study of blood T cells in healthy people across ages. It was with a sample-barcoded 5' primer and a J-beta primer mix that a second PCR of about 7 to 12 cycles was run. TCRdb ran MiXCR on the 5' RACE reads and lists one entry per CDR3 protein. Of approximately 670,000 distinct CDR3 sequences listed, around 43% were seen once; the top ten hold 25% to 35%. The specimen was blood. Every receptor here comes from an older man in good health.

This clonotype was detected a few times. CDR3 DNA sequence: TGTGCCAGCAGCATAAGACAGAGCACAGATACGCAGTATTTT. It encodes CASSIRQSTDTQYF. The chain combines TRBV7-2 with TRBJ2-3, with a tentative D call TRBD1 (5 bases). The CDR3 extends over 14 amino acids. Looked up from germline, CDR1 is SGHTA and CDR2 is FQGNSA. With 5 bases removed from V and 0 bases from J, the gap between germline ends came to 9 bases.

The chain carries TRBV7-2 and TRBJ2-1; TRBD2 matches at 16 bases. The V gene's germline CDR1 is SGHTA and CDR2 FQGNSA. The CDR3 covers 16 residues. With 5 bases clipped from V and 9 bases from J, the junction kept 7 bases outside the gene matches. CDR3 residues: CASSPPGLAGGREQFF. For the CDR3, the DNA is TGTGCCAGCAGCCCCCCGGGACTAGCGGGGGGGCGTGAGCAGTTCTTC.

V and J are TRBV6-5 and TRBJ1-1; D is undetermined. The CDR3 is made up of 14 amino acids. V gave up 6 bases and J gave up 2 bases, with 13 bases separating them. The germline V gene encodes CDR1 MNHEY and CDR2 SVGAGI. The CDR3 loop reads CASRTVPANTEAFF. CDR3 in DNA: TGTGCCAGCAGAACAGTCCCTGCAAACACTGAAGCTTTCTTT.

V gene TRBV7-9 combines with J gene TRBJ2-5; D not certain. The length of the CDR3 is 11 residues. V dropped 10 bases and J dropped 0 bases, with 6 bases sitting between them. Looked up from germline, CDR1 is SEHNR and CDR2 is FQNEAQ (reference sequence). The chain's CDR3 is CATSHQETQYF. Here the CDR3 DNA reads TGTGCCACCAGTCACCAAGAGACCCAGTACTTC.

This chain links TRBV5-1 with TRBJ2-1, with TRBD1 matching over 11 bases. This CDR3 contains 15 residues. The germline CDR1 and CDR2 sequences are SGHRS and YFSETQ. Trimming cost V 5 bases and J 6 bases; bases outside gene matches: 7. The CDR3 DNA reads TGCGCCAGCAGTCTCCGGGACAGGGGGGTCAATGAGCAGTTCTTC. Residues: CASSLRDRGVNEQFF.

Comments on this clonotype: A much larger clone is a single base away; this may be a read error. The chain couples TRBV29-1 to TRBJ2-2; D remains ambiguous. Germline CDR1 and CDR2: SQVTM and ANQGSEA. The CDR3 runs to 14 residues. The CDR3 region has the DNA TGCGGCGTTGATTCAGATACGAACACCGGGGAGCTGTTTTTT. It is translated as CGVDSDTNTGELFF.

A single count supports this clonotype. The chain recombines TRBV19 with TRBJ2-1, with D perhaps matching TRBD2 (6 bases). V was trimmed by 5 bases and J by 6 bases, leaving 14 bases between them. The CDR3 length is 14 residues. In germline, CDR1 is LNHDA, CDR2 SQIVND (reference sequence). CDR3 DNA: TGTGCCAGTAGTGCCCGACTAGTAAGCAATGAGCAGTTCTTC. The encoded protein is CASSARLVSNEQFF.

Notes on this clonotype: Since a much larger clone is just one base distant, this may be a read error. The chain carries TRBV6-2 or TRBV6-3 and TRBJ2-5; D is perhaps TRBD2 (6 bases). CDR3 length: 12 residues. CDR1 is MNHEY and CDR2 is SVGEGT in the germline V gene. CDR3 loop: CASSPLRETQDF. The CDR3, as DNA: TGTGCCAGCAGTCCCTTACGGGAGACCCAGGACTTC.

This clonotype appeared a few times. The chain links TRBV25-1 to TRBJ2-4; D gene uncertain. Trimming left V 6 bases short and J 6 bases short, with 15 bases between. The CDR3 loop spans 14 amino acids. Germline-derived CDR1 and CDR2 are MGHDK and SYGVNS. The CDR3 reads CASSEPGVGNIQYF. In DNA form, the CDR3 reads TGTGCCAGCAGCGAACCCGGTGTTGGAAACATTCAGTACTTC.

This clonotype was detected ten times or more. The rearrangement uses TRBV7-2 and TRBJ2-5; D gene uncertain. Deletions cut 4 bases from V and 5 bases from J, with 20 bases between. The CDR3 has 16 amino acids. The germline V gene has CDR1 SGHTA and CDR2 FQGNSA. DNA for the CDR3: TGTGCCAGCAGCTCCAGGACCCTTAGCCCTGGGGAGACCCAGTACTTC. This encodes CASSSRTLSPGETQYF.

This rearrangement joins TRBV20-1 to TRBJ1-2; the match to TRBD1 covers 9 bases. V dropped 2 bases and J dropped 6; count of bases not matched to a gene: 4. The CDR3 has 13 amino acids. Germline V gives CDR1 DFQATT, CDR2 SNEGSKA (reference sequence). CDR3 sequence (DNA): TGCAGTGCTAGAAAGACAGGGGGGCATGGCTACACCTTC. It translates to CSARKTGGHGYTF.

In its sample, this clonotype was seen many times. The rearrangement links TRBV28 to TRBJ2-3; D perhaps matches TRBD2 (6 bases). Germline V gene lookup returns CDR1 MDHEN and CDR2 SYDVKM. This CDR3 has 14 residues. The V end was cut by 3 bases, the J end by 2 bases, with 9 bases between. The CDR3 DNA sequence: TGTGCCAGCAGTTTCGGCGGGGCCACAGATACGCAGTATTTT. Its translation is CASSFGGATDTQYF. Combining the CDR3 with reference TRBV28 and TRBJ2-3 gives the whole variable domain DVKVTQSSRYLVKRTGEKVFLECVQDMDHENMFWYRQDPGLGLRLIYFSYDVKMKEKGDIPEGYSVSREKKERFSLILESASTNQTSMYLCASSFGGATDTQYFGPGTRLTVL.

This clonotype was counted ten times or more. Relative to the germline gene, one junction end is altered; a read error may explain this. The chain is built from TRBV7-7 and TRBJ2-5; 11 bases agree with TRBD2. The CDR3 runs to 15 residues. Germline-derived CDR1 and CDR2 are SSHAT and FNYEAQ (reference sequence). In DNA form, the CDR3 reads TGTGCTAGCAGCGATAGCGGGAGGGCCGTAGAGACCCAGTACTTC. Translated: CASSDSGRAVETQYF.

This chain uses TRBV20-1 with TRBJ2-2; weak D call: TRBD1 (6 bases). V was clipped by 1 base and J by 4 bases, with 19 bases between them. CDR3 length: 17 amino acids. The germline V gene has CDR1 DFQATT and CDR2 SNEGSKA (reference sequence). In nucleotides, the CDR3 is TGCAGTGCTAGAGGCTTGTCAGGGGAATTGCTCACCGGGGAGCTGTTTTTT. It encodes CSARGLSGELLTGELFF.

There are a few counts of this clonotype. The chain recombines TRBV25-1 with TRBJ2-2, with TRBD1 matching 7 bases. Germline lookup yields CDR1 MGHDK and CDR2 SYGVNS. The CDR3 extends over 15 amino acids. V lost 2 bases and J lost 4; bases outside the gene matches: 4. The CDR3 loop is CASSERQGVTGELFF. The CDR3 region has the DNA TGTGCCAGCAGTGAAAGACAGGGAGTCACCGGGGAGCTGTTTTTT.

The V and J genes are TRBV10-3 and TRBJ1-6; 7 nucleotides align to TRBD1. The junction had 9 bases not matched to a gene; V was cut back by 6 bases and J by 4 bases. The CDR3 is 16 residues long. The germline V gene encodes CDR1 ENHRY and CDR2 SYGVKD. The CDR3 reads CAIRPGQATYNSPLHF. CDR3 bases: TGTGCCATCAGGCCCGGACAGGCGACGTATAATTCACCCCTCCACTTT.

This chain uses TRBV16 with TRBJ2-3, with 7 nucleotides matching TRBD2. The V segment lost 1 base and the J segment 8 bases; nucleotides outside the gene matches: 15. The CDR3 sequence is 17 residues long. CDR1 and CDR2 (germline): KGHSY, FQNENV. This chain's CDR3 is CASSQLSGRTSLSTQYF. CDR3 in DNA: TGTGCCAGCAGCCAATTGAGTGGAAGGACTAGTTTAAGTACGCAGTATTTT.

The rearrangement links TRBV7-2 to TRBJ2-2; a weak D match, TRBD2 (6 bases). The ends were cut back, 1 base at V and 5 bases at J, with 11 bases in the middle. CDR3 length equals 15 residues. The germline gives CDR1 SGHTA, CDR2 FQGNSA. Here the CDR3 DNA reads TGTGCCAGCAGCTTAGTTGCGGGGATAACCGGGGAGCTGTTTTTT. Translating it yields CASSLVAGITGELFF. Together with reference TRBV7-2 and TRBJ2-2, the CDR3 gives the full variable domain: GAGVSQSPSNKVTEKGKDVELRCDPISGHTALYWYRQSLGQGLEFLIYFQGNSAPDKSGLPSDRFSAERTGGSVSTLTIQRTQQEDSAVYLCASSLVAGITGELFFGEGSRLTVL.

In its sample, this clonotype was seen a few times. V is TRBV6-5 and J is TRBJ2-7; the D call may be TRBD1 or TRBD2 (7 bases each). The germline V gene encodes CDR1 MNHEY and CDR2 SVGAGI. The CDR3 runs to 12 residues. The V end lost 8 bases, the J end lost 8 bases, and 16 bases lay between the germline ends. The CDR3 bases are TGTGCCAGCTGGGGGAGGGGGCCGCAGCAGTACTTC. The encoded protein is CASWGRGPQQYF.

The chain uses TRBV20-1 and TRBJ2-3; no reliable D call. Trimming stripped 3 bases from V and 3 bases from J, with 10 bases between. The CDR3 sequence is 13 residues long. CDR1 DFQATT and CDR2 SNEGSKA come from the germline V gene (reference sequence). The CDR3 sequence: CSASGRPTDTQYF. The CDR3 DNA reads TGCAGTGCTAGCGGCAGACCAACAGATACGCAGTATTTT.

This clonotype was counted a single time. The rearrangement links TRBV18 to TRBJ2-7; D is possibly TRBD1 (6 bases). The J call is in doubt because the DNA end fits TRBJ2-1 better. Looked up from germline, CDR1 is KGHSH and CDR2 is LQKENI. This CDR3 is built from 12 residues. CDR3 nucleotide sequence: TGTGCCAGCTCACGACAGGACAATGAGCAGTTCTTC. Amino acids: CASSRQDNEQFF.

This clonotype turned up a few times. J is TRBJ2-5 and V is TRBV7-9; no definite D call. V lost 7 bases, J lost 11 bases, and 17 bases lay in between. The CDR3 is made up of 12 amino acids. Germline loops: CDR1 SEHNR, CDR2 FQNEAQ (reference sequence). CDR3 nucleotide sequence: TGTGCCAGCAACTCTTGGGGAATGGAACAGTACTTC. It specifies CASNSWGMEQYF.

This clonotype was seen once. The rearrangement joins TRBV7-8 to TRBJ1-2, with 7 bases identical to TRBD1. The CDR3 length is 15 residues. Germline loops: CDR1 SGHVS, CDR2 FQNEAQ. After removal of 5 bases from V and 2 bases from J, the junction contained 8 bases not matched to a gene. The chain's CDR3 is CASSPPGQPNYGYTF. The CDR3 coding sequence is TGTGCCAGCAGCCCTCCGGGACAGCCCAACTATGGCTACACCTTC.

This rearrangement joins TRBV20-1 to TRBJ2-7, with TRBD2 identical over 13 bases. The CDR3 runs to 14 residues. CDR1 is DFQATT and CDR2 is SNEGSKA in the germline V gene (reference sequence). The trim removed 3 bases at V and 5 bases at J, leaving 4 bases unmatched. CDR3 bases: TGCAGTGCTAGGCCGGGACTAGCGGGAAACGAGCAGTACTTC. Translating it yields CSARPGLAGNEQYF.

CDR3 in DNA: TGCACCAGCAGCCAAGCCGGCAGAGTAACCTACGAGCAGTACTTC. It codes for CTSSQAGRVTYEQYF. The gene calls are TRBV1 and TRBJ2-7. TRBV1 is labeled a pseudogene. The length of the CDR3 is 15 residues.

The chain uses TRBV6-1 and TRBJ2-5; no firm D call. The CDR3 loop spans 15 amino acids. Trimming cost V 1 base and J 5 bases, with 14 bases left between them. From germline, CDR1 is MNHNS and CDR2 SASEGT. The CDR3 loop reads CASSEGQSQRETQYF. The CDR3 bases are TGTGCCAGCAGTGAAGGACAATCCCAACGGGAGACCCAGTACTTC.

The V call is TRBV6-5, the J call TRBJ1-1, with D possibly being TRBD1 (5 bases). The CDR3 consists of 14 residues. V lost 11 bases, J lost 1 base, and 17 bases lay in between. Germline lookup yields CDR1 MNHEY and CDR2 SVGAGI. The CDR3, as DNA: TGTGCCGCAAGGGCGAGGGGAGCGAACACTGAAGCTTTCTTT. The encoded protein is CAARARGANTEAFF.

This clonotype was recorded a few times. V gene TRBV6-5 combines with J gene TRBJ2-7; 8 bases are shared with TRBD1. After removal of 3 bases from V and 6 bases from J, the junction contained 10 bases not matched to a gene. Germline V lookup: CDR1 MNHEY, CDR2 SVGAGI. The CDR3 extends over 15 amino acids. In nucleotides, the CDR3 is TGTGCCAGCAGTTATGAGCCCGGGACAGGCACCGAGCAGTACTTC. It translates to CASSYEPGTGTEQYF.

The rearrangement uses TRBV2 and TRBJ2-6; TRBD1 matches at 7 bases. The CDR3 length is 15 residues. Germline lookup yields CDR1 SNHLY and CDR2 FYNNEI. V was pared by 4 bases and J by 2 bases, with 2 bases of the junction left unmatched. CDR3 sequence reads: CASSGDRAGANVLTF. CDR3 nucleotide sequence: TGTGCCAGCAGTGGCGACAGGGCTGGGGCCAACGTCCTGACTTTC.